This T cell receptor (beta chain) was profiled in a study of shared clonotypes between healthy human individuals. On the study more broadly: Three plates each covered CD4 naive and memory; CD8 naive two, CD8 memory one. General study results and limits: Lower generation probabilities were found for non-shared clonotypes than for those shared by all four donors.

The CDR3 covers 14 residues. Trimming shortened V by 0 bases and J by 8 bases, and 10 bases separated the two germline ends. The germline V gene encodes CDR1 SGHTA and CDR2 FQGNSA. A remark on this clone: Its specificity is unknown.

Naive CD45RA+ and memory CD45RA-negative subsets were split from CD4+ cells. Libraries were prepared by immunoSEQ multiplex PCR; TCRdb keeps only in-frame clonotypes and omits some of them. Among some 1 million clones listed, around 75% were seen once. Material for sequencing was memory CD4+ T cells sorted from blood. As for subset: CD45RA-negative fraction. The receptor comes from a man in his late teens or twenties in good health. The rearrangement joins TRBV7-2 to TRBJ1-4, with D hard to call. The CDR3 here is CASSLAPGLEKLFF. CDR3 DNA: TGTGCCAGCAGCTTAGCTCCGGGCCTGGAAAAACTGTTTTTT.